The clone carrying this T cell receptor beta chain appeared once. Its antigen is not known. Following extraction, RNA underwent reverse transcription to cDNA, which served as the sequencing template. Profiled with immunoSEQ multiplex PCR; TCRdb holds only in-frame clones, not every one. The table shows about 23,000 clones, with roughly 50% occurring only once. In germline, CDR1 is SEHNR, CDR2 FQNEAQ (reference sequence). The CDR3 runs 14 residues. V was trimmed by 1 base and J by 4 bases, leaving 11 bases between them. The data were obtained in a study of CD8+ T cells in alopecia areata. Study results and caveats: More clonal than normal scalp was lesional scalp, particularly alopecia totalis/universalis.

The sequence came from a human donor with alopecia areata. The sequenced material came from NKG2D-high CD8+ T cells sorted from blood. V and J are TRBV7-9 and TRBJ2-7; D unresolved. The CDR3 DNA sequence: TGTGCCAGCAGCTTAGTGTTCGAGAGTTACGAGCAGTACTTC. This gives the protein CASSLVFESYEQYF.